A few counts support the clone carrying this TCR beta chain. No antigen is known for it. The V gene lost 2 bases and the J gene lost 2 bases, with 13 bases spanning the gap. CDR3 length equals 16 residues. TCRdb fed the 5' RACE reads into MiXCR, producing one record per CDR3 protein. The sample has 450,000 or so distinct CDR3 sequences, roughly an eighth seen once; the top ten hold about 1%. This sample is drawn from a study of identical twins. Whole-study results and caveats: Models underpredicted monozygotic twin sharing of out-of-frame TCR alpha. Shared out-of-frame alpha sequences (those common to twins) showed excess low generation probability. Among beta out-of-frame sequences, excess sharing between twins appeared weaker. The more abundant beta clonotypes in cord blood had fewer insertions, and memory repertoires did not show this.

The same data also contributed to another study, on yellow fever vaccine responses in identical twins.

This TCR was sampled from a woman aged 18 to 35 in good health. V and J are TRBV12-3 or TRBV12-4 and TRBJ1-5, with a tentative D call TRBD1 (5 bases). The sample taken for sequencing was CD4+ T cells sorted from blood. The CDR3: CASSLPGLGGNQPQHF. CDR3 coding DNA: TGTGCCAGCAGTTTACCGGGACTCGGGGGCAATCAGCCCCAGCATTTT.